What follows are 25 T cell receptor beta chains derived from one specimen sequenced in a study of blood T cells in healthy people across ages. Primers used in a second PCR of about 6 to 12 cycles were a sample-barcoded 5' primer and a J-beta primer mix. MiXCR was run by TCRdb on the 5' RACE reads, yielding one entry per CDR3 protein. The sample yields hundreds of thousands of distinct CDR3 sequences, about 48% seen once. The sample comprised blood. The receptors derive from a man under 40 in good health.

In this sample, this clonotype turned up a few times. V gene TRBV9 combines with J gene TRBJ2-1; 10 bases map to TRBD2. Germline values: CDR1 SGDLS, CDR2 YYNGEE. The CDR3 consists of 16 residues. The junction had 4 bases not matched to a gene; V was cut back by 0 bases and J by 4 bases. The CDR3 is CASSVEISGGYNEQFF. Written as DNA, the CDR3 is TGTGCCAGCAGCGTAGAGATTAGCGGGGGGTACAATGAGCAGTTCTTC.

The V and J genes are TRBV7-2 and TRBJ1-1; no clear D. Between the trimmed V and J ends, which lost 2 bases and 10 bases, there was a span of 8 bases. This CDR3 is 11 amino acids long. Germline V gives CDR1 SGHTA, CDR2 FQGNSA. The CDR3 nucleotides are TGTGCCAGCAGCTTACTTGGACGAGCTTTCTTT. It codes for CASSLLGRAFF. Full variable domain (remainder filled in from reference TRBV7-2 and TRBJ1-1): GAGVSQSPSNKVTEKGKDVELRCDPISGHTALYWYRQSLGQGLEFLIYFQGNSAPDKSGLPSDRFSAERTGGSVSTLTIQRTQQEDSAVYLCASSLLGRAFFGQGTRLTVV.

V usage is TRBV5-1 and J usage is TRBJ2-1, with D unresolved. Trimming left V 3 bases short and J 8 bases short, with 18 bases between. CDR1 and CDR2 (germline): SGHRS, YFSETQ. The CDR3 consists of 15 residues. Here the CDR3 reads CASSSGSNSRYEQFF. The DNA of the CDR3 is TGCGCCAGCAGCTCCGGGTCGAATAGCAGATATGAGCAGTTCTTC.

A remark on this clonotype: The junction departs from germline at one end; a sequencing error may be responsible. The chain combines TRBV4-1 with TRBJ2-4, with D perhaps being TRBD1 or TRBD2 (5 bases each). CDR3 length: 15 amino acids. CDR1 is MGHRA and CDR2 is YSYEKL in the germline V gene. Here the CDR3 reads CASSGPGAKMNIQYF. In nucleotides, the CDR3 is TGCGCCAGCAGCGGACCCGGGGCGAAGATGAACATCCAGTACTTC.

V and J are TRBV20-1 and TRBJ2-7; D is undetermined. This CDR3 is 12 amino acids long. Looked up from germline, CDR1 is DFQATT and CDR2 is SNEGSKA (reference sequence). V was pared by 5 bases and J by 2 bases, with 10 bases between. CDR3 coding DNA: TGCAGTGCTCGGGTCGCCGCCTACGAGCAGTACTTC. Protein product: CSARVAAYEQYF.

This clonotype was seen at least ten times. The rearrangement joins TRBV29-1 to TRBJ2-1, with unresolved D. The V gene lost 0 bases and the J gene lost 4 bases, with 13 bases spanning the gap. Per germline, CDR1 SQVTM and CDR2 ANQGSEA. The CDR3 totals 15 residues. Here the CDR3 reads CSVEELERVYNEQFF. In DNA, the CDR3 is TGCAGCGTTGAAGAGTTGGAAAGGGTATACAATGAGCAGTTCTTC.

This CDR3 is CSARDWTSTDTQYF. The CDR3 DNA sequence: TGCAGTGCTAGAGATTGGACTAGCACAGATACGCAGTATTTT. J is TRBJ2-3 and V is TRBV20-1, with a tentative D call TRBD2 (5 bases). The CDR3 has 14 residues. Germline V gene lookup returns CDR1 DFQATT and CDR2 SNEGSKA (reference sequence). V lost 0 bases and J lost 0, with 7 bases in between.

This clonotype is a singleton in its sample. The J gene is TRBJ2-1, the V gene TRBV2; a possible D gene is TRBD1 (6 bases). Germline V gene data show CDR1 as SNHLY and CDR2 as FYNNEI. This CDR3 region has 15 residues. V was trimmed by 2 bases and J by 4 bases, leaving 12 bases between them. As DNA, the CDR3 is TGTGCCAGCAGTGAAAGCAGGGGTTGGTACAATGAGCAGTTCTTC. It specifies CASSESRGWYNEQFF.

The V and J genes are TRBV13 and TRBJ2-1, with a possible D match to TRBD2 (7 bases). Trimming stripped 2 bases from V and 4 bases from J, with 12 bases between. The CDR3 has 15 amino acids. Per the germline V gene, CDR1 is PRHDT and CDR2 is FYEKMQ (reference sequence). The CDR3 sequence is CASSLKGGAYNEQFF. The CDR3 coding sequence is TGTGCCAGCAGCTTAAAGGGGGGGGCGTACAATGAGCAGTTCTTC.

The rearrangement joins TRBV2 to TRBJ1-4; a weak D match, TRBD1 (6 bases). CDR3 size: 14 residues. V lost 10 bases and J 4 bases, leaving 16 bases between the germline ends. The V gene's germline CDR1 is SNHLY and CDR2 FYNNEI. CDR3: CATCPGAVNEKLFF. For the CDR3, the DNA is TGTGCCACTTGCCCAGGGGCAGTTAATGAAAAACTGTTTTTT.

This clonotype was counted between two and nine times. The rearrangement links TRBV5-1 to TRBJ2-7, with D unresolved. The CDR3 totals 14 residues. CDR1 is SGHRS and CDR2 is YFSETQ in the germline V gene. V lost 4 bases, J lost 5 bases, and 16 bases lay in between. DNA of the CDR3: TGCGCCAGCAGCCCCGATAAAGCCTACCACGAGCAGTACTTC. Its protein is CASSPDKAYHEQYF.

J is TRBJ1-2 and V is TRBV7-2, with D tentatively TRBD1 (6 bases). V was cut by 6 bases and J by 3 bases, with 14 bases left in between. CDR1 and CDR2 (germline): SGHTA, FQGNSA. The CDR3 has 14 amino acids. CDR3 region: CASSLDSNDYGYTF. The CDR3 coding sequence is TGTGCCAGCAGTTTGGACAGTAACGACTATGGCTACACCTTC.

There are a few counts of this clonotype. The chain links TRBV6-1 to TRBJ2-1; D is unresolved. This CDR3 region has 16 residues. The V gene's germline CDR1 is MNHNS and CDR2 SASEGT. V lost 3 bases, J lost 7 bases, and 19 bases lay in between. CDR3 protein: CASSDQAPAFGNEQFF. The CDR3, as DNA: TGTGCCAGCAGTGATCAGGCCCCCGCCTTCGGGAATGAGCAGTTCTTC.

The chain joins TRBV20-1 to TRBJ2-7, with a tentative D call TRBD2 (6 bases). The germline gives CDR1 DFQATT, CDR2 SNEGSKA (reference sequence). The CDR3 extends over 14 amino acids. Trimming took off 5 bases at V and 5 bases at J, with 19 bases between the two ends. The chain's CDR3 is CSAQSAGSSNEQYF. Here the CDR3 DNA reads TGCAGTGCTCAGTCCGCGGGATCGTCAAACGAGCAGTACTTC.

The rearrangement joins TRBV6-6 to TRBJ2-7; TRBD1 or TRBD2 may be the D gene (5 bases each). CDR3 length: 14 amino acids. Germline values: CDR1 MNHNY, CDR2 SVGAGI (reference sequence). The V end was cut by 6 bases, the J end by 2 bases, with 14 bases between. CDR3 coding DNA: TGTGCCAGCAGGACCGGGGACGGGGCCTACGAGCAGTACTTC. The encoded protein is CASRTGDGAYEQYF.

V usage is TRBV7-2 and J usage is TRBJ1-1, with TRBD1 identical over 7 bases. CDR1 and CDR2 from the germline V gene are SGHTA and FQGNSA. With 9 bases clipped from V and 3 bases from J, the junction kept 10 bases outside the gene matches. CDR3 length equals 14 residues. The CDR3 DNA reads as TGTGCCAGTAGCCGACAGGGAATCTACACTGAAGCTTTCTTT. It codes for CASSRQGIYTEAFF.

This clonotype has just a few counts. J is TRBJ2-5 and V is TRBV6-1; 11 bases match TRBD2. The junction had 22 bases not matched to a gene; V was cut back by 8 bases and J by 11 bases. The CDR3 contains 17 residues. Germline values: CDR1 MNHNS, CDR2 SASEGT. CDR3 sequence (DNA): TGTGCCAGCTGCAATACTACTAGCGGGGGCTATAACAATGAGCAGTACTTC. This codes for CASCNTTSGGYNNEQYF.

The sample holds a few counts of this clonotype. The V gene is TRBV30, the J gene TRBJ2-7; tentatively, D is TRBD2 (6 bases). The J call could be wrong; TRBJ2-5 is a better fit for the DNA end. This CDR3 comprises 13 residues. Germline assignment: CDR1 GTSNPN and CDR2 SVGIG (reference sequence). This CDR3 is CAWSEDYWETQYF. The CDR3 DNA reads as TGTGCCTGGAGTGAGGACTATTGGGAGACCCAGTACTTC.

CDR3 bases: TGTGCTAGTGGCGGGGGGGTAGAGCAGTTCTTC. Translated, it gives CASGGGVEQFF. V usage is TRBV12-5 and J usage is TRBJ2-1, with TRBD2 matching over 8 bases. CDR3 length: 11 residues. Unmatched junction bases numbered 2, after V lost 6 bases and J lost 10 bases. Germline assignment: CDR1 LGHNT and CDR2 FRNRAP.

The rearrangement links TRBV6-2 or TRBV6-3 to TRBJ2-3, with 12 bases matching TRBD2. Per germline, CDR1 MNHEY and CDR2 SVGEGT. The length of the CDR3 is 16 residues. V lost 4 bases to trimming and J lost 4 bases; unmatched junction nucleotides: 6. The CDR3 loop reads CASSSASGGDADTQYF. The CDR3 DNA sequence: TGTGCCAGCAGTTCGGCTAGCGGGGGGGACGCAGATACGCAGTATTTT.

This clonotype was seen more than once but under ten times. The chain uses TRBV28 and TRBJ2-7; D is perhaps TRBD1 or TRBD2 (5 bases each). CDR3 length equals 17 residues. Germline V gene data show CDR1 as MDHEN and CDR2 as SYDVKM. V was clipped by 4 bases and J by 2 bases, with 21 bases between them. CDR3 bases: TGTGCCAGCAGTTATCCTCTGGGGGACCCCACGACCTACGAGCAGTACTTC. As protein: CASSYPLGDPTTYEQYF.

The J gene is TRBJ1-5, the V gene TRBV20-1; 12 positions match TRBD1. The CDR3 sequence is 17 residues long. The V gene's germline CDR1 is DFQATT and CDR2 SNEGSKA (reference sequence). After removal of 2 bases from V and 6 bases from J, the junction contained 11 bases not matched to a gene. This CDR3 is CSARRGGTGGKGQPQHF. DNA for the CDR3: TGCAGTGCTAGACGGGGGGGGACAGGGGGCAAGGGTCAGCCCCAGCATTTT.

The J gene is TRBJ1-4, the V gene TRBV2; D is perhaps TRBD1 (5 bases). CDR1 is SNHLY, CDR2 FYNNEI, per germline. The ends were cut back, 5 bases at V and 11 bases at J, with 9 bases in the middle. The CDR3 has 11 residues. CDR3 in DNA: TGTGCCAGCAGTTCGAGGGACAAACTGTTTTTT. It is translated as CASSSRDKLFF. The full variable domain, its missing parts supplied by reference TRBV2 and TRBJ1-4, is EPEVTQTPSHQVTQMGQEVILRCVPISNHLYFYWYRQILGQKVEFLVSFYNNEISEKSEIFDDQFSVERPDGSNFTLKIRSTKLEDSAMYFCASSSRDKLFFGSGTQLSVL.

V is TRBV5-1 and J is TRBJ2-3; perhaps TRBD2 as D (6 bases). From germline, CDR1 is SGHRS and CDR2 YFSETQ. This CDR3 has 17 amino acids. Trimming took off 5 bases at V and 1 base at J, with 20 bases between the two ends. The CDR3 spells CASSLSTLASGTDTQYF. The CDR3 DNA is TGCGCCAGCAGTCTATCAACCCTAGCTAGCGGCACAGATACGCAGTATTTT.

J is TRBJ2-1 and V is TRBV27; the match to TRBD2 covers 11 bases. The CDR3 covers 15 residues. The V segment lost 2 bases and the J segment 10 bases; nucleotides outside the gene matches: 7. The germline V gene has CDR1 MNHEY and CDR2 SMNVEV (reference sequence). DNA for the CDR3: TGTGCCAGCAGTTTAAGTAGCGGGGGGGCCAGCGAGCAGTTCTTC. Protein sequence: CASSLSSGGASEQFF.